The 15 T cell receptor beta chains in this list originate from one sample, sequenced in a study of type 1 and type 2 diabetes patients. The PCR template was genomic DNA. A primer set of 30 forward and 13 reverse primers amplified the CDR3. TCRdb processed the multiplex PCR reads anew with MiXCR; each CDR3 protein has one entry. The profile shows 280,000 or so distinct CDR3 sequences, approximately 45% of them singletons. The sequenced material came from peripheral blood mononuclear cells (PBMCs). Every receptor here comes from a man between 18 and 29 years old with type 2 diabetes.

This chain links TRBV6-5 with TRBJ1-2, with TRBD1 matching 7 bases. V was pared by 6 bases and J by 4 bases, with 8 bases of the junction left unmatched. CDR3 length: 14 residues. CDR1 is MNHEY, CDR2 SVGAGI, per germline. Here the CDR3 DNA reads TGTGCCAGCAGACTAGAGGGGGCGACCTATGGCTACACCTTC. Translation: CASRLEGATYGYTF.

The chain is built from TRBV14 and TRBJ2-7, with D tentatively TRBD2 (5 bases). Germline V gene lookup returns CDR1 SGHDN and CDR2 FVKESK. The V end lost 2 bases, the J end lost 4 bases, and 15 bases lay between the germline ends. This CDR3 is built from 15 residues. The CDR3 bases are TGTGCCAGCAGCCAATGGAGTAGCGTTGTTTACGAGCAGTACTTC. It yields the protein CASSQWSSVVYEQYF.

This clonotype was seen a few times. The CDR3 loop is CASSRDDTGELFF. DNA for the CDR3: TGTGCCAGTAGCAGAGACGACACCGGGGAGCTGTTTTTT. V is TRBV27 and J is TRBJ2-2; D not certain. The germline CDR1 and CDR2 sequences are MNHEY and SMNVEV (reference sequence). The V gene lost 9 bases and the J gene lost 3 bases, with 11 bases spanning the gap. The CDR3 totals 13 residues.

This rearrangement joins TRBV10-2 to TRBJ2-1; TRBD2 matches 10 bases. J gave up 4 bases and V 8 bases, and 5 bases lay outside the gene matches. The V gene's germline CDR1 is WSHSY and CDR2 SAAADI. The CDR3 consists of 14 residues. The chain's CDR3 is CASSSGGLYNEQFF. CDR3 nucleotide sequence: TGCGCCAGCTCTAGCGGGGGATTATACAATGAGCAGTTCTTC.

This clonotype was observed a handful of times. V usage is TRBV4-1 and J usage is TRBJ2-2; D not certain. This CDR3 comprises 15 residues. The germline V gene encodes CDR1 MGHRA and CDR2 YSYEKL. V was trimmed by 0 bases and J by 0 bases, leaving 5 bases between them. The CDR3 nucleotides are TGCGCCAGCAGCCAAGAGAACGCGAACACCGGGGAGCTGTTTTTT. This encodes CASSQENANTGELFF.

The chain employs TRBV12-3 or TRBV12-4 and TRBJ2-5; D is ambiguous. This CDR3 region has 12 residues. V lost 5 bases, J lost 2 bases, and 6 bases lay in between. The chain's CDR3 is CASSTRQETQYF. The CDR3 DNA reads TGTGCCAGCAGTACCAGACAAGAGACCCAGTACTTC.

This clonotype has a single count. The chain joins TRBV7-2 to TRBJ2-2; D tentatively reads TRBD1 or TRBD2 (6 bases each). The CDR3 spans 17 residues. Germline-derived CDR1 and CDR2 are SGHTA and FQGNSA. V was cut by 2 bases and J by 3 bases, with 16 bases left in between. DNA for the CDR3: TGTGCCAGCAGCTTAAAAAGAGGGGGGCGGGACACCGGGGAGCTGTTTTTT. Translated, it gives CASSLKRGGRDTGELFF.

The chain is built from TRBV5-8 and TRBJ2-5; D is possibly TRBD1 or TRBD2 (6 bases each). Deletions cut 2 bases from V and 4 bases from J, with 9 bases between. Germline loops: CDR1 SGHTS, CDR2 YDEGEE. The CDR3 totals 13 residues. The CDR3 loop reads CASSLQGGETQYF. The CDR3, as DNA: TGTGCCAGCAGCTTACAGGGAGGAGAGACCCAGTACTTC.

The chain combines TRBV6-5 with TRBJ2-5, with TRBD2 as a possible D gene (6 bases). Judging by the DNA end, TRBJ2-1 fits better; the J call may be wrong. Looked up from germline, CDR1 is MNHEY and CDR2 is SVGAGI. The CDR3 runs to 13 residues. The CDR3 here is CASSEEGINEQFF. In DNA form, the CDR3 reads TGTGCCAGCAGTGAGGAGGGGATCAATGAGCAGTTCTTC.

This clonotype has a handful of counts. The chain uses TRBV2 and TRBJ1-1, with a tentative D call TRBD1 (6 bases). The CDR3 totals 15 residues. Trimming removed 6 bases from V and 1 base from J, with 15 bases in between. Per germline, CDR1 SNHLY and CDR2 FYNNEI. CDR3 in amino acids: CASSPVGTQNTEAFF. As DNA, the CDR3 is TGTGCCAGCAGCCCGGTAGGGACACAGAACACTGAAGCTTTCTTT.

The gene calls are TRBV7-2 and TRBJ2-7; possibly TRBD1 for D (6 bases). The ends were cut back, 9 bases at V and 0 bases at J, with 18 bases in the middle. The CDR3 runs to 15 residues. CDR1 and CDR2 from the germline V gene are SGHTA and FQGNSA. The CDR3 nucleotides read TGTGCCAGAAGCCCCGAAAACAGGGCCTCCTACGAGCAGTACTTC. Amino acids: CARSPENRASYEQYF.

The rearrangement joins TRBV6-2 or TRBV6-3 to TRBJ1-2; D gene ambiguous. Trimming removed 3 bases at V and 7 bases at J, with 9 bases between. The germline gives CDR1 MNHEY, CDR2 SVGEGT. The CDR3 consists of 12 residues. The CDR3: CASSYTVVGYTF. Written as DNA, the CDR3 is TGTGCCAGCAGTTATACGGTAGTTGGCTACACCTTC.

The table lists this clonotype with a count of one. Germline is not matched at one junction end, which may reflect a read error. This chain connects TRBV2 to TRBJ2-1; TRBD1 might be the D (5 bases). Per the germline V gene, CDR1 is SNHLY and CDR2 is FYNNEI. CDR3 size: 16 residues. CDR3 residues: CTSSVRGQSSYNEQFF. Here the CDR3 DNA reads TGTACCAGCAGTGTGAGAGGACAATCCTCCTACAATGAGCAGTTCTTC.

The chain has TRBV9 and TRBJ1-1, with no clear D. Germline CDR1 is SGDLS and CDR2 is YYNGEE. V shed 0 bases and J shed 0 bases, with 9 bases lying between them. This CDR3 contains 15 residues. CDR3 coding DNA: TGTGCCAGCAGCGTAGCGATGGGGTTGAACACTGAAGCTTTCTTT. Protein sequence: CASSVAMGLNTEAFF.

Only one count was recorded for this clonotype. The chain uses TRBV30 and TRBJ2-7; a weak D match, TRBD1 (8 bases). Trimming stripped 3 bases from V and 3 bases from J, with 15 bases between. CDR1 and CDR2 from the germline V gene are GTSNPN and SVGIG (reference sequence). CDR3 length: 14 amino acids. This CDR3 is CAWRVTGGGYEQYF. The CDR3 DNA is TGTGCCTGGAGGGTCACAGGGGGGGGCTACGAGCAGTACTTC. The variable domain in full, with the rest retrieved from reference TRBV30 and TRBJ2-7, is SQTIHQWPATLVQPVGSPLSLECTVEGTSNPNLYWYRQAAGRGLQLLFYSVGIGQISSEVPQNLSASRPQDRQFILSSKKLLLSDSGFYLCAWRVTGGGYEQYFGPGTRLTVT.